This TCR beta chain is from a study of blood T cells in healthy people across ages. Study as a whole: Capture via template switching afforded approximately one barcoded beta molecule per two T cells. Findings and caveats of the study: Those diversity estimates obtained from one million T cells were thought to be underestimates. TCR beta diversity, measured per million T cells, fell in a roughly linear way with age.

Caucasian individuals from Russia who were healthy and aged about 6 to 95 acted as donors. V was clipped by 0 bases and J by 3 bases; unmatched bases: 8. This CDR3 has 15 amino acids. Germline CDR1 reads GTSNPN; CDR2 reads SVGIG (reference sequence). This clonotype occurred many times. The antigen is undetermined. A second 7 to 11 cycle PCR used barcoded and J-beta primers. Each CDR3 protein is one row after TCRdb ran MiXCR on the 5' RACE reads. The sample holds about 1.7 million distinct CDR3 sequences, approximately 28% seen once. This TCR was sampled from a woman under 40 in good health. The sequencing sample was made of blood. The chain recombines TRBV30 with TRBJ2-7; 7 bases fit TRBD1. The CDR3 loop is CAWSVSGQPRYEQYF. CDR3 nucleotides: TGTGCCTGGAGTGTTTCGGGACAGCCTCGCTACGAGCAGTACTTC.